One sample yielded the 4 T cell receptor beta chains listed below, sequenced in a study of regulatory T cells in long-lasting Graves disease. TCR beta libraries were built with iRepertoire HTBI primers and Arm-PCR of CDR3 regions. Via MiXCR, TCRdb re-called the multiplex PCR reads, giving one row per CDR3 protein. The profile covers roughly 530,000 distinct CDR3 sequences, with 16% appearing a single time and 20% to 25% taken by the ten largest. The time point: newly diagnosed GD, antithyroid drugs for less than 3 months. Extracted PBMC RNA gave rise to the TCR library. This sample also belongs to another study, concerning T cells in Graves' hyperthyroidism and ophthalmopathy.

Sequenced here: peripheral blood mononuclear cells (PBMCs), sampled at new diagnosis, from a patient treated with antithyroid drugs. The origin of the receptors is a middle-aged woman with Graves disease.

The chain recombines TRBV3-1 with TRBJ1-2; weak D call: TRBD1 (6 bases). The CDR3 is 15 residues long. V shed 0 bases and J shed 10 bases, with 18 bases lying between them. CDR1 and CDR2 (germline): LGHDT, YNNKEL (reference sequence). DNA of the CDR3: TGTGCCAGCAGCCAAGATACCCTGGACGGGGGCCCCTACACCTTC. It is translated as CASSQDTLDGGPYTF.

Many counts were recorded for this clonotype. The chain employs TRBV6-5 and TRBJ1-2, with D possibly TRBD1 on 5 matching bases. Trimming took off 2 bases at V and 4 bases at J, with 23 bases between the two ends. Germline V CDR1 and CDR2: MNHEY, SVGAGI. This CDR3 has 18 amino acids. This chain's CDR3 is CASSYAAGGEGRSYGYTF. The CDR3 bases are TGTGCCAGCAGTTACGCGGCGGGCGGTGAGGGACGGAGCTATGGCTACACCTTC.

This clonotype was seen many times. The DNA of the CDR3 is TGTGCCAGCAGCATAAGGACAGGCCAGAACACAGATACGCAGTATTTT. As protein: CASSIRTGQNTDTQYF. V is TRBV5-5 and J is TRBJ2-3, with 7 nucleotides matching TRBD1. The CDR3 has 16 amino acids. Germline loops: CDR1 SGHKS, CDR2 YYEKEE (reference sequence). Trimming at V came to 4 bases and at J to 2 bases, leaving 10 bases not matched to a gene. The full variable domain, completed using reference TRBV5-5 and TRBJ2-3, is DAGVTQSPTHLIKTRGQQVTLRCSPISGHKSVSWYQQVLGQGPQFIFQYYEKEERGRGNFPDRFSARQFPNYSSELNVNALLLGDSALYLCASSIRTGQNTDTQYFGPGTRLTVL.

This clonotype was counted ten times or more. This chain connects TRBV2 to TRBJ1-5; 7 bases are a match to TRBD1. Trimming cost V 3 bases and J 3 bases; bases outside gene matches: 2. Germline values: CDR1 SNHLY, CDR2 FYNNEI. This CDR3 has 14 residues. The CDR3 nucleotides are TGTGCCAGCAGTGAGGGACAGAACAATCAGCCCCAGCATTTT. Residues: CASSEGQNNQPQHF.